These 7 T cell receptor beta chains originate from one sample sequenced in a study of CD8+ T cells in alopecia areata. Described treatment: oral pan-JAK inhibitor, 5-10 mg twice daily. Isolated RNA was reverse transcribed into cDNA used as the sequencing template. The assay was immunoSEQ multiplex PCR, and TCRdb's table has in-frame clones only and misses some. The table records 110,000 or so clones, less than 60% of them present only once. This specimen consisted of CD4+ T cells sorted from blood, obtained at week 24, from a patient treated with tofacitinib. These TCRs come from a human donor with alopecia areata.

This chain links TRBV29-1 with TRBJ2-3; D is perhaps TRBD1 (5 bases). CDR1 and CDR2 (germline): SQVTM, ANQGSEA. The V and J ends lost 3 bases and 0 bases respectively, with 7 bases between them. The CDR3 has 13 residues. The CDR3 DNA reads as TGCAGCGTTGAGACAGAGAGCACAGATACGCAGTATTTT. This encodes CSVETESTDTQYF.

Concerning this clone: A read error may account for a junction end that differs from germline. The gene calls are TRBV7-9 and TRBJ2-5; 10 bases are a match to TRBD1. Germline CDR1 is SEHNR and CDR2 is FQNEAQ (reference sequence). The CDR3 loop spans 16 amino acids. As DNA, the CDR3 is TGTGCCAGCAGCTTAGCGTCCCCTAGACAGGGGGCGGAATGCAACTTC. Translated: CASSLASPRQGAECNF.

In DNA, the CDR3 is TGCGCCAGCAGCCAAGATGTGAGTGGAGAGACCCAGTACTTC. The encoded protein is CASSQDVSGETQYF. The V gene is TRBV4-1, the J gene TRBJ2-5; D is unclear. V shed 0 bases and J shed 4 bases, with 9 bases lying between them. This CDR3 is 14 amino acids long. Germline V lookup: CDR1 MGHRA, CDR2 YSYEKL.

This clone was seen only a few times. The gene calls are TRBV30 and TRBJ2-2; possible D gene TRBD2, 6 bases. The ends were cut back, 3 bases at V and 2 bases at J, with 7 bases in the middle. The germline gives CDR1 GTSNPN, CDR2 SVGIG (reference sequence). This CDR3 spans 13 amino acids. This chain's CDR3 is CAWSGRNTGELFF. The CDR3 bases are TGTGCCTGGAGCGGGAGAAACACCGGGGAGCTGTTTTTT.

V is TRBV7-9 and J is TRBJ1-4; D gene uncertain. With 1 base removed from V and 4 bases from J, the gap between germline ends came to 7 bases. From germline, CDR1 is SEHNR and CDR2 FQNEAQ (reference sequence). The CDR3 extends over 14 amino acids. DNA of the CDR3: TGTGCCAGCAGCTTAGACGGTTTTAATGAAAAACTGTTTTTT. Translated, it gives CASSLDGFNEKLFF.

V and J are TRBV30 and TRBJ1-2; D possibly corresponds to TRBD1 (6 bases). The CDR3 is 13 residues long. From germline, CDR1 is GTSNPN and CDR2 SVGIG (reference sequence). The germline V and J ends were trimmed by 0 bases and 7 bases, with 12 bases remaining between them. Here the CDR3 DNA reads TGTGCCTGGAGTGTACAGGGTAATCCTGGCTACACCTTC. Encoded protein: CAWSVQGNPGYTF.

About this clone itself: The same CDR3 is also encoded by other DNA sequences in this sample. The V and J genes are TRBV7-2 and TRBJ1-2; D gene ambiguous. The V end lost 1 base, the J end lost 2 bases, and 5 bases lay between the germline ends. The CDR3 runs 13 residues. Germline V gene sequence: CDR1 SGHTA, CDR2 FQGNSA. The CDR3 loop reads CASSLGQNYGYTF. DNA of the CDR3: TGTGCCAGCAGCTTAGGCCAGAACTATGGCTACACCTTC.